The text below deals with one TCR beta chain. Using immunoSEQ multiplex PCR, the repertoire was profiled, and TCRdb retains in-frame clones only, with some absent. This table holds around 450,000 clones, around 89% found once. The sample comes from a study of Ad26.COV2.S vaccination and SARS-CoV-2 variants. About the study: Intramuscular Ad26.COV2.S doses were given once or twice, 56 days apart.

CDR1 LGHNA and CDR2 YSLEER come from the germline V gene. This CDR3 has 11 amino acids. V lost 3 bases and J 7 bases, leaving 4 bases between the germline ends. Sample treatment: about 20 received Ad26.COV2.S at low or high dose, single or two shots; 5 received placebo; per-sample allocation not given. Specimens were obtained on day 63 following the first vaccine or placebo injection. The sample was peripheral blood, taken in a trial of Ad26.COV2.S vaccine versus placebo. The chain recombines TRBV4-3 with TRBJ2-1, with unresolved D. The TCR was taken from a person between 18 and 60 years old who received the Ad26.COV2.S COVID-19 vaccine or a placebo. CDR3 loop: CASSHQNEQFF. In DNA form, the CDR3 reads TGCGCCAGCAGCCACCAAAATGAGCAGTTCTTC.